This TCR beta chain was identified in a study of vaccination effects on CD4 cells after COVID-19. Assay: immunoSEQ multiplex PCR; the TCRdb copy retains only in-frame clones and omits some. Of roughly 71,000 clones detected, 76% appear once; the ten largest clones hold approximately 0.95%. V lost 0 bases and J 5 bases, leaving 11 bases between the germline ends. Germline-derived CDR1 and CDR2 are SGHNT and YYREEE (reference sequence). CDR3 size: 15 residues. On this clone itself: Antigen specificity is unknown.

ViraFEST assay sequencing came after antigen-specific CD4+ T cells were expanded with viral peptide pools. Subsequent to 10 days of culture, CD4+ T cells were isolated. All study participants received two doses of BNT162b2 or mRNA-1273 vaccine. This sequence originates from a human donor who received a COVID-19 vaccine. V gene TRBV5-4 combines with J gene TRBJ2-2; D gene uncertain. The sample here was CD4+ T cells from PBMCs cultured with HCoV-OC43 spike peptides, taken after COVID-19 vaccination. Subset noted: HCoV-OC43 spike overlapping peptide pool stimulation. DNA of the CDR3: TGTGCCAGCAGCTTGGATCGGCTGGGGACCGGGGAGCTGTTTTTT. This translates into CASSLDRLGTGELFF.